Reported below is one T cell receptor (beta chain). Under the authors' procedure: Estimated nucleated cell counts came from reference gene primer amplification. Here immunoSEQ multiplex PCR was the method, and the copy in TCRdb shows in-frame clones only, minus some. V and J calls and clone size are given by that table; D and trimming were obtained from the DNA. The sample records roughly 150,000 clones, approximately 80% being singletons. CDR1 SGHAT and CDR2 FQNNGV come from the germline V gene. Trimming shortened V by 5 bases and J by 7 bases, and 14 bases separated the two germline ends. The CDR3 is 13 residues long. These data are taken from a study of blood T cell repertoires in COVID-19. Study summary: Spain, Italy and the United States supplied samples that represented acute and convalescent COVID-19.

Exposed participants came across a COVID-19 case within 2 weeks before study entry. The clonotype comes from a man between 65 and 85 years old who had been exposed to COVID-19. The rearrangement joins TRBV11-2 to TRBJ1-2, with no clear D. The sample taken for sequencing was PBMCs or T cells enriched from blood (not recorded which). The CDR3 coding sequence is TGTGCCAGCAGCCCCGAGCCCTCGGGTGGCTACACCTTC. Its protein product is CASSPEPSGGYTF. Full variable domain (remainder filled in from reference TRBV11-2 and TRBJ1-2): EAGVAQSPRYKIIEKRQSVAFWCNPISGHATLYWYQQILGQGPKLLIQFQNNGVVDDSQLPKDRFSAERLKGVDSTLKIQPAKLEDSAVYLCASSPEPSGGYTFGSGTRLTVV.